This record looks at one T cell receptor (beta chain) sequence and its context. Its antigen is not known. CDR1 MDHEN and CDR2 SYDVKM come from the germline V gene. CDR3 length: 12 amino acids. V gave up 6 bases and J gave up 7 bases, with 12 bases separating them. The data belong to a study of T cell responses to AZD1222 COVID-19 vaccine. TCRdb's table, derived via immunoSEQ multiplex PCR, lists solely in-frame clones and lacks some. This sample yields some 100,000 clones, of which about 94% are seen a single time; about 3.4% belongs to the top ten. Findings of the study overall: Regions left unmutated in variants are reportedly the target of nearly half of spike-specific TCRs.

Sample: peripheral blood, taken 28 days after the second AZD1222 dose. The receptor was derived from an adult who received the AZD1222 COVID-19 vaccine. The gene calls are TRBV28 and TRBJ1-2; no reliable D call. Here the CDR3 DNA reads TGTGCCAGCAGCCTCGAGGTCGGTGGCTACACCTTC. Its protein is CASSLEVGGYTF.